The sequence of this T cell receptor beta chain was determined in a study of blood T cell repertoires in COVID-19. Study in general: In each case, the material was cDNA or gDNA derived from T cells, B-cell-depleted T cells, or PBMCs.

The table came from immunoSEQ multiplex PCR; TCRdb's copy has only in-frame clones and leaves some out. Among some 150,000 clones listed, roughly 89% were seen once. CDR3 size: 15 residues. Germline values: CDR1 LGHDT, CDR2 YNNKEL (reference sequence). V dropped 2 bases and J dropped 3; count of bases not matched to a gene: 5. Source material: peripheral blood. The clonotype originates from a woman between 45 and 60 years old with acute or convalescent COVID-19. This chain connects TRBV3-1 (or the pseudogene TRBV3-2) to TRBJ1-1, with TRBD1 matching 8 bases. CDR3 bases: TGTGCCAGCAGCCAAACCAGGGGGCGAGACACTGAAGCTTTCTTT. Translated, it gives CASSQTRGRDTEAFF.